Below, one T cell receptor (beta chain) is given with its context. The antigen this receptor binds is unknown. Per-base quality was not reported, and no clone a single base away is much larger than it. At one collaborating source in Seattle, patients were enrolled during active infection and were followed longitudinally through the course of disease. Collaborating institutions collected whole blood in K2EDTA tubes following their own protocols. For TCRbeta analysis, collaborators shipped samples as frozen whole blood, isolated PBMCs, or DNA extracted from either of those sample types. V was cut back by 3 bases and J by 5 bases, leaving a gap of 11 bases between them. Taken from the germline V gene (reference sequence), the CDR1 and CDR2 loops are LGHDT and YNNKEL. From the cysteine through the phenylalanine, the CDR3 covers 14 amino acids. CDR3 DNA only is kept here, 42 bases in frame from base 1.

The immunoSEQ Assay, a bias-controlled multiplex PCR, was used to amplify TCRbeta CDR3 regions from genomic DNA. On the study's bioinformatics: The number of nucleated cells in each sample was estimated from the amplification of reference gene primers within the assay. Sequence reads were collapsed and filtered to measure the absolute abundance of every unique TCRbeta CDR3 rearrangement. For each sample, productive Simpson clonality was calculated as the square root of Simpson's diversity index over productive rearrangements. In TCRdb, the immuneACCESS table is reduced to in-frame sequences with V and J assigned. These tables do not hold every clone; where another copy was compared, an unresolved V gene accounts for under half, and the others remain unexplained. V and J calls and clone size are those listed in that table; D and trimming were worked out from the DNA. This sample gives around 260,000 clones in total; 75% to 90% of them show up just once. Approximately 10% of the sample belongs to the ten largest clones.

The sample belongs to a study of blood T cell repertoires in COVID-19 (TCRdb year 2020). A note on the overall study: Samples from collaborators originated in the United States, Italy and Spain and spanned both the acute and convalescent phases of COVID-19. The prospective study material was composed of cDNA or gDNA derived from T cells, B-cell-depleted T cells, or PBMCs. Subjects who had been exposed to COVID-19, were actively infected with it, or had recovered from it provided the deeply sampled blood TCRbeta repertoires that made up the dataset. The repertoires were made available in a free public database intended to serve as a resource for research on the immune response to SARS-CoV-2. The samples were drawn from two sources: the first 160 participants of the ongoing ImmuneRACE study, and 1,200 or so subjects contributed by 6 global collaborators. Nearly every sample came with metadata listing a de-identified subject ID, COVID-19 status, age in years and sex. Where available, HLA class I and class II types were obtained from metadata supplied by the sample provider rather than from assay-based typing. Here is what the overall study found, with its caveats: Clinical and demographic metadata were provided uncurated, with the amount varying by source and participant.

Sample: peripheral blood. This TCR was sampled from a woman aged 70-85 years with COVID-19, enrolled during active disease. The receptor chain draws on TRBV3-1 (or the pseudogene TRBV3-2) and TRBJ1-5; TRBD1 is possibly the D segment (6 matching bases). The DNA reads TGTGCCAGCAGCCACGCGGGGGGCGATCAGCCCCAGCATTTT. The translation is CASSHAGGDQPQHF.